Listed below are T cell receptor beta chains from one sample, sequenced in a study of blood T cell repertoires in COVID-19. The protocol was immunoSEQ multiplex PCR, while the TCRdb copy is restricted to in-frame clones and leaves out a portion. Here the sample spans about 120,000 clones, around 87% being singletons. Sequenced: peripheral blood. The receptors originated from a woman aged 70-85 years with acute or convalescent COVID-19. CDR3s include the opening cysteine and the closing phenylalanine or tryptophan. Fields, in order: clone size, J gene, V gene, D gene, CDR3 DNA, CDR3 protein. A D gene is named only where the DNA matches it firmly. Expanded clones get a size class; other rows say once, few or many, or leave the size out.

- | TRBJ2-1 | TRBV28 | - | TGTGCCAGCAGTTTATCCGCGGCAGGGGCGGGCAATGAGCAGTTCTTC | CASSLSAAGAGNEQFF
- | TRBJ1-4 | TRBV7-9 | - | TGTGCCAGCAGCCCACTACTCGGACGGACAAATGAAAAACTGTTTTTT | CASSPLLGRTNEKLFF
- | TRBJ1-2 | TRBV6-5 | - | TGTGCCAGCAGTTACGCATTCTCAGGGGTAGGCGGCTACACCTTC | CASSYAFSGVGGYTF
once | TRBJ2-7 | TRBV6-5 | TRBD1 | TGTGCCAGCAGTTCGGGACAGGGCTACGAGCAGTACTTC | CASSSGQGYEQYF
- | TRBJ1-1 | TRBV29-1 | - | TGCAGCGTTGATGGGAGGGTAAAACCTGAAGCTTTCTTT | CSVDGRVKPEAFF
few | TRBJ1-1 | TRBV28 | - | TGTGCCAGCAGTTTTTGGGGGCTGAACACTGAAGCTTTCTTT | CASSFWGLNTEAFF
- | TRBJ1-1 | TRBV5-1 | - | TGCGCCAGCAGCTTGGGAGGAGCGAACACTGAAGCTTTCTTT | CASSLGGANTEAFF
once | TRBJ2-2 | TRBV5-1 | - | TGCGCCAGCAGCTTCGGAGGGGCAATCACCGGGGAGCTGTTTTTT | CASSFGGAITGELFF
- | TRBJ2-3 | TRBV2 | TRBD2 | TGTGCCAGTCCGGGACTAGCGGCGACAGATACGCAGTATTTT | CASPGLAATDTQYF
- | TRBJ1-5 | TRBV30 | TRBD1 | TGTGCCTGGTCCCTGGAGGGGGCCTGGGGGGGCAATCAGCCCCAGCATTTT | CAWSLEGAWGGNQPQHF
- | TRBJ2-1 | TRBV9 | - | TGTGCCAGCAGCGCACAGGGAGGGTTTCACAATGAGCAGTTCTTC | CASSAQGGFHNEQFF
once | TRBJ1-2 | TRBV5-4 | - | TGTGCCAGCAGCCCCCCGGCAGGGGATGGCTACACCTTC | CASSPPAGDGYTF
- | TRBJ1-6 | TRBV9 | - | TGTGCCAGCAGCGTATCGTCCTATAATTCACCCCTCCACTTT | CASSVSSYNSPLHF
once | TRBJ2-5 | TRBV3-1/TRBV3-2 | - | TGTGCCAGCAGCCAAGATTGGCAGGGTAGTGAGACCCAGTACTTC | CASSQDWQGSETQYF
- | TRBJ1-1 | TRBV2 | TRBD1 | TGTGCCAGCGGAAAGGACAGGTTAATCACTGAAGCTTTCTTT | CASGKDRLITEAFF
- | TRBJ2-7 | TRBV5-5 | - | TGTGCCAGCAGCTTGGGAGGGCCTTCCTACGAGCAGTACTTC | CASSLGGPSYEQYF
many | TRBJ2-2 | TRBV7-6 | TRBD1 | TGTGCCAGCAGCTTAAGGGGGACAGGGGGTTGGGAGCTGTTTTTT | CASSLRGTGGWELFF
- | TRBJ1-3 | TRBV4-2 | - | TGTGCCAGCAGCCAAGAGTACAGGGCTGGAAACACCATATATTTT | CASSQEYRAGNTIYF
once | TRBJ2-1 | TRBV19 | TRBD2 | TGTGCCAGTAGTTCGGGGGGACCCGAGGGAGCTCATGAGCAGTTCTTC | CASSSGGPEGAHEQFF
- | TRBJ1-2 | TRBV7-9 | - | TGTGCCAGCAGCTTGACAGTCGGTGGCTACACCTTC | CASSLTVGGYTF
few | TRBJ1-1 | TRBV5-5 | - | TGTGCCAGCAGTTTTCGGGGACAAAACACTGAAGCTTTCTTT | CASSFRGQNTEAFF
few | TRBJ1-2 | TRBV29-1 | TRBD1 | TGCAGCGTTGAGGGGGGACAGGGAGTCGCCAGAGGCTACACCTTC | CSVEGGQGVARGYTF
- | TRBJ2-7 | TRBV21-1 | - | TGTGCCAGCAGCGGGGCTACGGGCCCCTACGAGCAGTACTTC | CASSGATGPYEQYF
- | TRBJ1-5 | TRBV15 | TRBD1 | TGTGCCACCAGCAGAGCGAGGACAGGGGCCCAGCCCCAGCATTTT | CATSRARTGAQPQHF
- | TRBJ1-2 | TRBV12-3/TRBV12-4 | - | TGTGCCAGCGGGGAGAGAGATGGCTACACCTTC | CASGERDGYTF
- | TRBJ1-5 | TRBV5-1 | TRBD1 | TGCGCCAGCAGCTTGGTGTCAGGGGGCGATCAGCCCCAGCATTTT | CASSLVSGGDQPQHF
- | TRBJ1-6 | TRBV2 | TRBD1 | TGTGCCAGCAGCGACAGGGGGCTAGGGTCACCCCTCCACTTT | CASSDRGLGSPLHF
- | TRBJ1-2 | TRBV7-2 | TRBD1 | TGTGCCAGCAGCCCATCAGGGGGCTATGGCTACACCTTC | CASSPSGGYGYTF
- | TRBJ2-5 | TRBV9 | - | TGTGCCAGCAGCCCACGACAGGGAGGAGGGGAGACCCAGTACTTC | CASSPRQGGGETQYF
- | TRBJ2-7 | TRBV11-3 | - | TGTGCCAGCAGTGAGATATCCTACGAGCAGTACTTC | CASSEISYEQYF
- | TRBJ1-6 | TRBV18 | TRBD1 | TGTGCCAGCTCACCCGGGACAGTCGGTAATTCACCCCTCCACTTT | CASSPGTVGNSPLHF
- | TRBJ2-1 | TRBV11-2 | TRBD1 | TGTGCCAGCAGCTTAGCTGCAGGGGGCGGTGAGCAGTTCTTC | CASSLAAGGGEQFF
- | TRBJ2-1 | TRBV29-1 | TRBD1 | TGCAGCGCTAAGACAGGGTACAATGAGCAGTTCTTC | CSAKTGYNEQFF
once | TRBJ2-3 | TRBV27 | - | TGTGCCAGCAGCCCGACTGCTAGCACAGATACGCAGTATTTT | CASSPTASTDTQYF
- | TRBJ2-3 | TRBV6-9 | - | TGTGCCAGCAGTTTAGAGCGGGCCAGCACAGATACGCAGTATTTT | CASSLERASTDTQYF
- | TRBJ2-5 | TRBV29-1 | - | TGCAGCGCCGGGATACAAGAGACCCAGTACTTC | CSAGIQETQYF
- | TRBJ1-5 | TRBV19 | - | TGTGCCAGTTCTGTTGGCAATCAGCCCCAGCATTTT | CASSVGNQPQHF
once | TRBJ2-3 | TRBV30 | TRBD2 | TGTGCCTGGAGTACCGGGGGGGTGCCAGATACGCAGTATTTT | CAWSTGGVPDTQYF
- | TRBJ2-3 | TRBV27 | TRBD2 | TGTGCCAGCAGTTTCCCTCCCACGGGGGGGCTGGATACGCAGTATTTT | CASSFPPTGGLDTQYF
- | TRBJ1-1 | TRBV5-1 | - | TGCGCCAGCAGCTTAGCTCACCAAAAGAACACTGAAGCTTTCTTT | CASSLAHQKNTEAFF
- | TRBJ2-7 | TRBV6-6 | - | TGTGCCAGCGGCCAGGGGCGGAACGAGCAGTACTTC | CASGQGRNEQYF